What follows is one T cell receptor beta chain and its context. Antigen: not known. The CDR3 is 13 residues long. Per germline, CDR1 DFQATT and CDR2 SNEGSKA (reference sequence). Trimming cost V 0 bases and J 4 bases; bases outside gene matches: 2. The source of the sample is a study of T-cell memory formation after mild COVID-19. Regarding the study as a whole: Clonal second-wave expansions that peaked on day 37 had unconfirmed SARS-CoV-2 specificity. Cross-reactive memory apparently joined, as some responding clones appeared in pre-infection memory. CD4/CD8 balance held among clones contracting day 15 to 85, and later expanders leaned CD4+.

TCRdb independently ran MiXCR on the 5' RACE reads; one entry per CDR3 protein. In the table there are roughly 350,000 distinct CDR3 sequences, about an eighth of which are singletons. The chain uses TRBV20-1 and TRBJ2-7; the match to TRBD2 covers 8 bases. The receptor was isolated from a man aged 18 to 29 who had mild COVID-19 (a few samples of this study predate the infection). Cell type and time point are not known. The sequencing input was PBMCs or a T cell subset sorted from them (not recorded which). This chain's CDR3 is CSARDGGVYEQYF. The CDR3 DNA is TGCAGTGCTAGAGACGGGGGGGTGTACGAGCAGTACTTC.